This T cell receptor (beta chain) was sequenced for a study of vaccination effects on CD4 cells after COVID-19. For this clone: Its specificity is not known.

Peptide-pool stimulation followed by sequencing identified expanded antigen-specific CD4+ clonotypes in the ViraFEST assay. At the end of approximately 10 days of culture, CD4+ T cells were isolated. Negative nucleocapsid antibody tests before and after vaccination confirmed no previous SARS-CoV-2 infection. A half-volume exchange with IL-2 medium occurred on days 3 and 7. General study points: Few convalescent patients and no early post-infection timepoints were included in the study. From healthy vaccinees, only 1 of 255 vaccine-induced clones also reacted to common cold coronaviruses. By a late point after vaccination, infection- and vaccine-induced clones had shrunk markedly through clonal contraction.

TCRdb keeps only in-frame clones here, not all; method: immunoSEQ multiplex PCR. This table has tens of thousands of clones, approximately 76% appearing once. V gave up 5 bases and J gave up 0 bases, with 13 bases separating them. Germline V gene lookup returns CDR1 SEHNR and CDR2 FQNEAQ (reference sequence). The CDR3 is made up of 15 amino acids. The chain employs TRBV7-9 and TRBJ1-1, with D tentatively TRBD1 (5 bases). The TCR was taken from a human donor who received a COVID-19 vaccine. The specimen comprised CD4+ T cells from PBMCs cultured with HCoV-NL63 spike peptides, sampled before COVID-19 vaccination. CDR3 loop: CASSPRWGLNTEAFF. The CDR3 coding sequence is TGTGCCAGCAGCCCCCGTTGGGGCTTGAACACTGAAGCTTTCTTT.